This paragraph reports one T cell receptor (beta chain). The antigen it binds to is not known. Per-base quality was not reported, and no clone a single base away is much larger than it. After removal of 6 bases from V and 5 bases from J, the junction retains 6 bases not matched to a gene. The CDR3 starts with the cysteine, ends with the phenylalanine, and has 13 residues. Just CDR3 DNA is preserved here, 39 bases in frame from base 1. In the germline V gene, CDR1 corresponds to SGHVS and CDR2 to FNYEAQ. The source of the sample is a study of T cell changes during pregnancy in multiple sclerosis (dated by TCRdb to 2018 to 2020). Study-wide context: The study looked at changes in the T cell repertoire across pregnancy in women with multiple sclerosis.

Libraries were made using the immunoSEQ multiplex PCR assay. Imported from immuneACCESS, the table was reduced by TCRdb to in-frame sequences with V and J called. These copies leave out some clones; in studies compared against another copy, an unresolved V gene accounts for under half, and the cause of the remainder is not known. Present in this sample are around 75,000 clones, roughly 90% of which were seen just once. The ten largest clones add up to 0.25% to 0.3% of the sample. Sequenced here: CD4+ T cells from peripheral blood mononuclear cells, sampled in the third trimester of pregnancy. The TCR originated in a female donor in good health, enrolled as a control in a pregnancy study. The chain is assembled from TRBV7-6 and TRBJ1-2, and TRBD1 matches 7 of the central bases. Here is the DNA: TGTGCCAGCAGTTCGGGACAGCTTTATGGCTACACCTTC. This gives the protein CASSSGQLYGYTF. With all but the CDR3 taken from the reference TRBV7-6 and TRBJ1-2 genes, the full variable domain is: GAGVSQSPRYKVTKRGQDVALRCDPISGHVSLYWYRQALGQGPEFLTYFNYEAQQDKSGLPNDRFSAERPEGSISTLTIQRTEQRDSAMYRCASSSGQLYGYTFGSGTRLTVV.